Listed here is a single T cell receptor (gamma chain). Its antigen is not identified. This clone may be a read error of a much larger clone one base away. The data stem from a study of gamma delta lymphoproliferative disorders and STAT genes. Overall study context: The LymphoTrack Dx TCRG Assay amplified gamma chains from at least 50 ng of genomic DNA. Delta-chain libraries followed the EuroClonality-NGS standard operating procedure.

Study results and caveats: Apart from two gamma clonotypes, major patient clonotypes were public.

The length of the CDR3 is 16 residues. TCRdb redid clone calling on the multiplex PCR reads using CATT. The profile shows about 200 gamma-chain clones, 46% of them singletons. Genomic DNA from isolated PBMCs served as the sequencing template. Sequenced patients had a median age of about 60 years. The receptor comes from a human donor with hepatosplenic T-cell lymphoma. The V and J genes are TRGV11 and TRGJP1. As TCRdb names no J gene, one was assigned here on the basis of a DNA match to germline. TRGV11 is flagged as an ORF with uncertain function. Sequencing was done on a sample of blood. CDR3 in amino acids: CACWIRPYTNGWFKIF. The CDR3 region has the DNA TGTGCCTGCTGGATTAGGCCATATACCAATGGTTGGTTCAAGATATTT.